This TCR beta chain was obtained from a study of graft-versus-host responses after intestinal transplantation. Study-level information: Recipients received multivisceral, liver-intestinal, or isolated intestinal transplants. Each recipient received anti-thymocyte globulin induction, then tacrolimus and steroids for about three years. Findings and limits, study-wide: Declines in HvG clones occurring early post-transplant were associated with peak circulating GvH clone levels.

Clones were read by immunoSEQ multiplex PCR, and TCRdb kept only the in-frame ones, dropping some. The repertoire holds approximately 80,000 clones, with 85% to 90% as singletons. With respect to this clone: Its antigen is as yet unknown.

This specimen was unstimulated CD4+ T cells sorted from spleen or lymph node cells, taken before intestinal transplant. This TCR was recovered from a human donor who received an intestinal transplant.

The CDR3 sequence is CASSTAGENENTEAFF. CDR3 coding DNA: TGTGCCAGCAGCACGGCCGGGGAAAATGAGAACACTGAAGCTTTCTTT. This rearrangement joins TRBV28 to TRBJ1-1; D remains unclear. The germline gives CDR1 MDHEN, CDR2 SYDVKM. This CDR3 is built from 16 residues. Trimming left V 6 bases short and J 1 base short, with 18 bases between.